Each of the 5 T cell receptor beta chains below was sequenced from the same sample in a study of OX40 agonist ivuxolimab in advanced cancers. Sequencing used immunoSEQ multiplex PCR; TCRdb keeps in-frame clones, though not all of them. The sample lists around 64,000 clones, roughly 80% seen once, with 1.2% in the top ten. The source material was CD4+ or CD8+ T cells sorted from blood, sampled in a trial of the OX40 agonist ivuxolimab. These receptors were taken from an adult with an advanced solid tumor such as melanoma, head and neck, liver or kidney cancer.

The chain is built from TRBV2 and TRBJ1-5, with 8 nucleotides matching TRBD1. Losses at the gene ends were 6 bases for V and 2 bases for J; bases not matched to a gene: 6. The germline gives CDR1 SNHLY, CDR2 FYNNEI. The CDR3 consists of 15 residues. CDR3 sequence (DNA): TGTGCCAGCAGGGACAGGGTAGGTGGCAATCAGCCCCAGCATTTT. Translation gives CASRDRVGGNQPQHF.

V is TRBV7-9 and J is TRBJ1-2; D is unclear. The germline V and J ends were trimmed by 1 base and 8 bases, with 11 bases remaining between them. Germline CDR1 SEHNR, CDR2 FQNEAQ (reference sequence). The CDR3 length is 13 residues. CDR3 in amino acids: CASSLEFIPGYTF. The CDR3 DNA is TGTGCCAGCAGCTTAGAATTTATCCCCGGCTACACCTTC. Full variable domain (rest looked up from reference TRBV7-9 and TRBJ1-2): DTGVSQNPRHKITKRGQNVTFRCDPISEHNRLYWYRQTLGQGPEFLTYFQNEAQLEKSRLLSDRFSAERPKGSFSTLEIQRTEQGDSAMYLCASSLEFIPGYTFGSGTRLTVV.

The chain has TRBV7-6 and TRBJ2-1; TRBD1 is a possible D gene (6 bases). CDR1 and CDR2 (germline): SGHVS, FNYEAQ. The CDR3 runs 16 residues. V was trimmed by 5 bases and J by 0 bases, leaving 14 bases between them. CDR3 DNA: TGTGCCAGCAGCGGGGGCGGGCAGAGCTCCTACAATGAGCAGTTCTTC. This translates into CASSGGGQSSYNEQFF.

The chain combines TRBV11-1 with TRBJ2-1; 12 nucleotides agree with TRBD1. V shed 5 bases and J 6 bases; nucleotides not matched to a gene: 11. The CDR3 spans 17 residues. The germline V gene encodes CDR1 SGHAT and CDR2 FQDESV (reference sequence). The CDR3 coding sequence is TGTGCCAGCAGCCCATGGAGCGGGACAGGGGGCTTCAATGAGCAGTTCTTC. Translated: CASSPWSGTGGFNEQFF.

V and J are TRBV29-1 and TRBJ2-5; the D is unclear. The CDR3 is 12 residues long. V lost 7 bases to trimming and J lost 4 bases, with 13 bases between them. In germline, CDR1 is SQVTM, CDR2 ANQGSEA. CDR3 DNA sequence: TGCAGCGCCAACGGCCGTGGAGAGACCCAGTACTTC. Translation: CSANGRGETQYF.